This TCR beta chain is drawn from a study of spatial heterogeneity in lung cancer. The CDR3 is 16 residues long. V was cut by 5 bases and J by 0 bases, with 13 bases left in between. Germline CDR1 is SGHTA and CDR2 is FQGNSA. Every TCR cDNA molecule bore its own unique molecular identifier. A single record per CDR3 protein comes from TCRdb applying MiXCR to the 5' RACE reads. The sample carries about 52,000 distinct CDR3 sequences, roughly 7.5% recorded once. Regarding time point: sample taken at primary tumor resection. TCRs were sequenced from unsorted whole RNA of tumor, nontumor lung or PBMC. The donors, roughly 70 patients with untreated early-stage non-small cell lung cancer, provided the samples. Of note for this clonotype: Its antigen is unidentified.

Broader study findings: The appearance of ubiquitous expanded tumor TCRs in blood was greater at resection than follow-up.

The chain combines TRBV7-2 with TRBJ2-2; D unclear. The specimen comprised PBMCs, sampled at surgery. The source of this sequence is a female donor with early-stage non-small cell lung cancer. CDR3 amino acids: CASSPEPQANTGELFF. CDR3 bases: TGTGCCAGCAGCCCAGAACCCCAGGCGAACACCGGGGAGCTGTTTTTT.